This TCR beta chain appears in the sequencing data of a study of T cells expressing NK-cell markers. On the study more broadly: Seven sequenced donors out of eight were HCMV-seropositive, one seronegative. Findings and limits, study-wide: What remained unclear was the HCMV specificity of expanded NKG2C+ T cell clones. Dominant NKG2C+ clonotypes made up about 1.0-7.0% of CD8+ T cells in a handful of donors.

With regard to this clonotype: Its antigen remains unknown.

Germline assignment: CDR1 MDHEN and CDR2 SYDVKM. This CDR3 is built from 14 residues. What made the TCR beta cDNA was 5'RACE template switching with UMIs. TCRdb re-called the 5' RACE reads; every CDR3 protein appears as one record, without DNA. The sample's table shows 350,000 to 450,000 distinct CDR3 sequences. The source material was blood T cells: a sorted CD56 or NKG2C T cell subset, CD4+ or CD8+ T cells, or bulk PBMC T cells (not recorded which). The rearrangement uses TRBV28 and TRBJ2-5. The source is a man between 18 and 69 years old in good health. The CDR3 sequence is CASSLDPTQETQYF.